These 17 T cell receptor beta chains were all obtained from the same sample, sequenced in a study of blood T cells in healthy people across ages. Combining a sample-barcoded 5' primer with a J-beta primer mix, a second PCR ran for 7 to 11 cycles. TCRdb re-analysed the 5' RACE reads in MiXCR, keeping a single row per CDR3 protein. Altogether roughly 2 million distinct CDR3 sequences are present, around half being singletons, with the ten largest covering 2% to 2.5%. The sample comprised blood. The receptor source for this set is a woman between 40 and 50 years old in good health.

The rearrangement links TRBV13 to TRBJ2-1; 10 bases fit TRBD2. Germline-derived CDR1 and CDR2 are PRHDT and FYEKMQ (reference sequence). The CDR3 covers 17 residues. After removal of 4 bases from V and 8 bases from J, the junction contained 14 bases not matched to a gene. The DNA of the CDR3 is TGTGCCAGCAGCTCCATGAGCGGGGGGGCCAGGAAACATGAGCAGTTCTTC. This sequence encodes CASSSMSGGARKHEQFF.

This sequence joins TRBV11-3 and TRBJ1-4; tentative D call: TRBD1 (5 bases). CDR1 and CDR2 from the germline V gene are SGHNT and YENEEA. This CDR3 comprises 17 residues. V was clipped by 2 bases and J by 7 bases, with 20 bases between them. DNA of the CDR3: TGTGCCAGCAGCTTAAAGCGGGACCAACTCCGGGTTGAAAAACTGTTTTTT. This encodes CASSLKRDQLRVEKLFF.

This sequence joins TRBV7-9 and TRBJ2-3; D is tentatively TRBD1 or TRBD2 (5 bases each). This CDR3 has 11 amino acids. Germline lookup yields CDR1 SEHNR and CDR2 FQNEAQ (reference sequence). The V gene lost 10 bases and the J gene lost 10 bases, with 15 bases spanning the gap. CDR3 loop: CATEGTGAQYF. Here the CDR3 DNA reads TGTGCCACCGAGGGGACCGGCGCGCAGTATTTT.

A few counts support this clonotype. The CDR3 sequence is CSARDFGVGSNQPQHF. CDR3 DNA sequence: TGCAGTGCTAGAGATTTCGGGGTCGGCAGCAATCAGCCCCAGCATTTT. The chain employs TRBV20-1 and TRBJ1-5; D not resolved. There are 16 residues in the CDR3. The germline gives CDR1 DFQATT, CDR2 SNEGSKA (reference sequence). V gave up 0 bases and J gave up 1 base, with 13 bases separating them.

The rearrangement uses TRBV4-3 and TRBJ2-3; 11 nucleotides match TRBD1. Germline V CDR1 and CDR2: LGHNA, YSLEER. Trimming took 0 bases from V and 3 from J; bases not matched to a gene: 2. CDR3 length: 16 residues. Here the CDR3 DNA reads TGCGCCAGCAGCCAAGATGGACAGGGGGCAACAGATACGCAGTATTTT. Residues: CASSQDGQGATDTQYF.

The V call is TRBV6-2 or TRBV6-3, the J call TRBJ2-5; 8 bases align to TRBD1. The germline V gene encodes CDR1 MNHEY and CDR2 SVGEGT. V gave up 5 bases and J gave up 0 bases; unmatched junction bases: 11. The CDR3 has 17 amino acids. This chain's CDR3 is CASSVGRDRWNQETQYF. The CDR3 DNA sequence: TGTGCCAGCAGTGTGGGTCGGGACAGGTGGAACCAAGAGACCCAGTACTTC.

The V gene is TRBV4-3, the J gene TRBJ1-6; no definite D call. Between the trimmed V and J ends, which lost 7 bases and 0 bases, there was a span of 10 bases. The length of the CDR3 is 15 residues. In germline, CDR1 is LGHNA, CDR2 YSLEER. CDR3 sequence: CASNLGSSYNSPLHF. The CDR3 region has the DNA TGCGCCAGCAACCTGGGCAGCTCCTATAATTCACCCCTCCACTTT.

In its sample, this clonotype was seen a few times. The J gene is TRBJ2-1, the V gene TRBV4-1; D may match TRBD1 or TRBD2 (5 bases each). The J call may be incorrect, as the DNA end agrees better with TRBJ2-7. The length of the CDR3 is 19 residues. CDR1 is MGHRA and CDR2 is YSYEKL in the germline V gene. This chain's CDR3 is CASSQDMGPILSSYNEQYF. As DNA, the CDR3 is TGCGCCAGCAGCCAAGATATGGGACCGATCCTTAGCTCCTACAATGAGCAGTACTTC.

This clonotype was counted a few times. The chain joins TRBV11-2 to TRBJ1-2; D is undetermined. The CDR3 totals 14 residues. Germline V lookup: CDR1 SGHAT, CDR2 FQNNGV. V was clipped by 5 bases and J by 4 bases, with 14 bases between them. The CDR3 region is CASSGRPGSYGYTF. As DNA, the CDR3 is TGTGCCAGCAGCGGCAGGCCCGGGAGCTATGGCTACACCTTC. Supplemented by reference TRBV11-2 and TRBJ1-2, the full variable domain reads EAGVAQSPRYKIIEKRQSVAFWCNPISGHATLYWYQQILGQGPKLLIQFQNNGVVDDSQLPKDRFSAERLKGVDSTLKIQPAKLEDSAVYLCASSGRPGSYGYTFGSGTRLTVV.

This chain links TRBV20-1 with TRBJ2-1, with TRBD2 identical over 9 bases. The J segment lost 9 bases and the V segment lost 7 bases, leaving 10 bases of the junction unmatched. The germline V gene has CDR1 DFQATT and CDR2 SNEGSKA (reference sequence). The CDR3 length is 13 residues. CDR3 region: CSEGRRGGGEQFF. The DNA of the CDR3 is TGCAGTGAGGGTAGGCGGGGGGGCGGTGAGCAGTTCTTC.

In this sample, this clonotype turned up a few times. V is TRBV5-5 and J is TRBJ2-7; D remains ambiguous. CDR1 SGHKS and CDR2 YYEKEE come from the germline V gene (reference sequence). Trimming pared 0 bases from V and 3 bases from J, leaving 7 bases between. The CDR3 contains 13 residues. CDR3 DNA: TGTGCCAGCAGCTTGGCCAGTTACTACGAGCAGTACTTC. Encoded protein: CASSLASYYEQYF.

This CDR3 reads CASSLSWGAPYEQYF. The DNA of the CDR3 is TGTGCCAGCAGTTTGAGTTGGGGCGCCCCCTACGAGCAGTACTTC. The chain carries TRBV27 and TRBJ2-7; perhaps TRBD1 as D (5 bases). Trimming removed 3 bases from V and 2 bases from J, with 14 bases in between. Germline CDR1 MNHEY, CDR2 SMNVEV (reference sequence). This CDR3 is built from 15 residues.

The CDR3 nucleotides are TGTGCCAGCAGCTTAGCGACCGGGCAGGGCTTCTATGGCTACACCTTC. It codes for CASSLATGQGFYGYTF. The J gene is TRBJ1-2, the V gene TRBV7-2, with D possibly matching TRBD1 (5 bases). Looked up from germline, CDR1 is SGHTA and CDR2 is FQGNSA. The V and J ends lost 0 bases and 4 bases respectively, with 15 bases between them. The CDR3 totals 16 residues.

A few counts support this clonotype. V and J are TRBV2 and TRBJ1-6; D remains unclear. V dropped 10 bases and J dropped 6 bases, with 10 bases sitting between them. CDR1 is SNHLY, CDR2 FYNNEI, per germline. This CDR3 spans 12 amino acids. In nucleotides, the CDR3 is TGTGCCAACGGACTGTTTAATTCACCCCTCCACTTT. Translation: CANGLFNSPLHF.

V and J are TRBV5-1 and TRBJ1-2; D possibly corresponds to TRBD1 (5 bases). This CDR3 spans 13 amino acids. Trimming pared 5 bases from V and 8 bases from J, leaving 16 bases between. Germline CDR1 is SGHRS and CDR2 is YFSETQ. CDR3 DNA: TGCGCCAGCAGAGGCAGGGATCTCTCGGGCTACACCTTC. It specifies CASRGRDLSGYTF.

The gene calls are TRBV27 and TRBJ2-1; 9 bases fit TRBD2. This CDR3 spans 14 amino acids. Germline CDR1 reads MNHEY; CDR2 reads SMNVEV (reference sequence). Losses at the gene ends were 8 bases for V and 8 bases for J; bases not matched to a gene: 10. CDR3 in DNA: TGTGCCAGCGGGGGACTAGCAGGTCGGGATGAGCAGTTCTTC. This sequence encodes CASGGLAGRDEQFF.

J is TRBJ2-5 and V is TRBV28, with a weak D call TRBD1 (7 bases). The CDR3 contains 14 residues. Between the trimmed V and J ends, which lost 5 bases and 5 bases, there was a span of 15 bases. Germline loops: CDR1 MDHEN, CDR2 SYDVKM. The CDR3 nucleotides read TGTGCCAGCAGTCTACTTTCAGGGGGGGAGACCCAGTACTTC. Translation gives CASSLLSGGETQYF.